These T cell receptor beta chains were read from a single sample in a study of identical twins. MiXCR, applied by TCRdb to the 5' RACE reads, yields one record per CDR3 protein. The table records roughly 720,000 distinct CDR3 sequences, 15% to 20% of them present only once. This sample was also put to use in a study of T cells expressing NK-cell markers.

Input material: PBMCs. The receptors shown here come from a woman aged 18-29 years in good health. Both conserved end residues are part of each CDR3. Fields, in order: J gene, clone size, D gene, V gene, CDR3 DNA, CDR3 protein. A D gene is named only where the DNA matches it firmly. A clone size is listed for some rows: how often the clone was seen (once, few, many), or a class if it is expanded.

J gene: TRBJ2-2
clone size: .
D gene: .
V gene: TRBV29-1
CDR3 DNA: TGCAGCGTTGGGCAGGGGTCCTACACCGGGGAGCTGTTTTTT
CDR3 protein: CSVGQGSYTGELFF

J gene: TRBJ2-7
clone size: few
D gene: TRBD1
V gene: TRBV19
CDR3 DNA: TGTGCCAGTAGATCGGGGACAGGGGGCTACGAGCAGTACTTC
CDR3 protein: CASRSGTGGYEQYF

J gene: TRBJ2-3
clone size: .
D gene: TRBD2
V gene: TRBV29-1
CDR3 DNA: TGCAGCTTATCTAGCGGGAGAACAGATACGCAGTATTTT
CDR3 protein: CSLSSGRTDTQYF

J gene: TRBJ2-3
clone size: many
D gene: .
V gene: TRBV18
CDR3 DNA: TGTGCCAGCAGTCAAGGGGGCACAGATACGCAGTATTTT
CDR3 protein: CASSQGGTDTQYF

J gene: TRBJ2-1
clone size: few
D gene: TRBD2
V gene: TRBV10-3
CDR3 DNA: TGTGCCACCAAAGGAATAGCGGGAGTCGCCAATGAGCAGTTCTTC
CDR3 protein: CATKGIAGVANEQFF

J gene: TRBJ2-2
clone size: .
D gene: TRBD2
V gene: TRBV11-2
CDR3 DNA: TGTGCCAGCAGCCGGCTGAGGAGCGGGAGGGCCCCTACCGGGGAGCTGTTTTTT
CDR3 protein: CASSRLRSGRAPTGELFF

J gene: TRBJ2-7
clone size: few
D gene: TRBD2
V gene: TRBV29-1
CDR3 DNA: TGCAGCGTTAAATCGACTAGCGGTGATGCCTACGAGCAGTACTTC
CDR3 protein: CSVKSTSGDAYEQYF

J gene: TRBJ2-7
clone size: .
D gene: TRBD1
V gene: TRBV6-1
CDR3 DNA: TGTGCCACCTCCAACCTGGGACAGGGGTTCTACGAGCAGTACTTC
CDR3 protein: CATSNLGQGFYEQYF

J gene: TRBJ1-1
clone size: .
D gene: .
V gene: TRBV21-1
CDR3 DNA: TGTGCCAGCAGCGCCCGCCCGAGGCCTAAAGCTTTCTTT
CDR3 protein: CASSARPRPKAFF

J gene: TRBJ2-7
clone size: few
D gene: .
V gene: TRBV20-1
CDR3 DNA: TGCAGTGCTGGCGGGCCGTCCGAGCAGTACTTC
CDR3 protein: CSAGGPSEQYF

J gene: TRBJ2-3
clone size: .
D gene: .
V gene: TRBV12-3/TRBV12-4
CDR3 DNA: TGTGCCAGCAGTTTTATGGGTACAGATACGCAGTATTTT
CDR3 protein: CASSFMGTDTQYF

J gene: TRBJ1-1
clone size: .
D gene: TRBD1
V gene: TRBV10-2
CDR3 DNA: TGCGCCAGCGGCGGACAGGGGGGTGAAGCTTTCTTT
CDR3 protein: CASGGQGGEAFF

J gene: TRBJ2-3
clone size: .
D gene: .
V gene: TRBV5-1
CDR3 DNA: TGCGCCAGCAGCACTTACGGCAGGGGAGATACGCAGTATTTT
CDR3 protein: CASSTYGRGDTQYF

J gene: TRBJ2-2
clone size: .
D gene: .
V gene: TRBV6-5
CDR3 DNA: TGTGCCAGCAGTTATGGGGGGGGCCACACCGGGGAGCTGTTTTTT
CDR3 protein: CASSYGGGHTGELFF

J gene: TRBJ2-7
clone size: few
D gene: .
V gene: TRBV2
CDR3 DNA: TGTGCCAGCCGAGAATCGGGGGAGAGCTCCTACGAGCAGTACTTC
CDR3 protein: CASRESGESSYEQYF

J gene: TRBJ1-1
clone size: once
D gene: .
V gene: TRBV18
CDR3 DNA: TGTGCCAGCTCACGTATACAGGGAGATGAAGCTTTCTTT
CDR3 protein: CASSRIQGDEAFF

J gene: TRBJ1-2
clone size: .
D gene: TRBD1
V gene: TRBV10-3
CDR3 DNA: TGTGCCATCAGTGACAGGACAGGGTTTTATGGCTACACCTTC
CDR3 protein: CAISDRTGFYGYTF

J gene: TRBJ2-1
clone size: few
D gene: .
V gene: TRBV10-3
CDR3 DNA: TGTGCCATCACCCCTGGACTGGACTCCTACAATGAGCAGTTCTTC
CDR3 protein: CAITPGLDSYNEQFF

J gene: TRBJ1-2
clone size: .
D gene: TRBD1
V gene: TRBV7-2
CDR3 DNA: TGTGCCAGCAGCTGGCAGACAGGGTCTGCTGGCTACACCTTC
CDR3 protein: CASSWQTGSAGYTF

J gene: TRBJ2-7
clone size: .
D gene: TRBD2
V gene: TRBV7-2
CDR3 DNA: TGTGCCAGCAGCTGGACTAGCGGGAGCTCCTACGAGCAGTACTTC
CDR3 protein: CASSWTSGSSYEQYF

J gene: TRBJ2-1
clone size: .
D gene: TRBD2
V gene: TRBV7-3
CDR3 DNA: TGTGCCAGCAGCGGAAAGGGTCAGCGGGGGGCCCTATACAATGAGCAGTTCTTC
CDR3 protein: CASSGKGQRGALYNEQFF

J gene: TRBJ1-2
clone size: .
D gene: .
V gene: TRBV30
CDR3 DNA: TGTGCCTGGAGTGTCGGGGCAGGGAACTATGGCTACACCTTC
CDR3 protein: CAWSVGAGNYGYTF

J gene: TRBJ1-6
clone size: .
D gene: .
V gene: TRBV12-5
CDR3 DNA: TGTGCTAGTGGTTTGGAGCTGGGATCACCCCTCCACTTT
CDR3 protein: CASGLELGSPLHF

J gene: TRBJ2-7
clone size: .
D gene: .
V gene: TRBV12-3/TRBV12-4
CDR3 DNA: TGTGCCAGCAGCACTCTCCTAAGACAGCGCGACGAGCAGTACTTC
CDR3 protein: CASSTLLRQRDEQYF

J gene: TRBJ2-7
clone size: .
D gene: .
V gene: TRBV7-9
CDR3 DNA: TGTGCCAGCAGCTTAGATGGGACTGCCGCCTACGAGCAGTACTTC
CDR3 protein: CASSLDGTAAYEQYF

J gene: TRBJ2-5
clone size: .
D gene: TRBD2
V gene: TRBV6-5
CDR3 DNA: TGTGCCAGCAGTTCCTTGAGCGGGAGTGAGAAGACCCAGTACTTC
CDR3 protein: CASSSLSGSEKTQYF

J gene: TRBJ2-5
clone size: many
D gene: TRBD1
V gene: TRBV12-3/TRBV12-4
CDR3 DNA: TGTGCCAGCACTTATAGGACAGGGCGAGAGACCCAGTACTTC
CDR3 protein: CASTYRTGRETQYF

J gene: TRBJ1-3
clone size: .
D gene: TRBD1
V gene: TRBV20-1
CDR3 DNA: TGCAGTGCTAGAAACCCAGGGGGATACACCATATATTTT
CDR3 protein: CSARNPGGYTIYF

J gene: TRBJ1-2
clone size: few
D gene: .
V gene: TRBV20-1
CDR3 DNA: TGCAGTGCGCCACAGAACTATGGCTACACCTTC
CDR3 protein: CSAPQNYGYTF

J gene: TRBJ1-1
clone size: few
D gene: TRBD1
V gene: TRBV18
CDR3 DNA: TGTGCCAGCTCTGCCTCCGGGACAGGGAACACTGAAGCTTTCTTT
CDR3 protein: CASSASGTGNTEAFF

J gene: TRBJ2-1
clone size: .
D gene: TRBD2
V gene: TRBV3-1
CDR3 DNA: TGTGCCAGCAGCCCCGGGACTAGCGGGAGCTACTACAATGAGCAGTTCTTC
CDR3 protein: CASSPGTSGSYYNEQFF

J gene: TRBJ2-1
clone size: .
D gene: .
V gene: TRBV5-1
CDR3 DNA: TGCGCCAGCACCAGGACGTTAAGCTCCTACAATGAGCAGTTCTTC
CDR3 protein: CASTRTLSSYNEQFF

J gene: TRBJ1-2
clone size: few
D gene: .
V gene: TRBV20-1
CDR3 DNA: TGCAGTGCCCTTAGGCAGGGACGTTATGGCTACACCTTC
CDR3 protein: CSALRQGRYGYTF

J gene: TRBJ2-1
clone size: once
D gene: .
V gene: TRBV29-1
CDR3 DNA: TGCAGCGCTGAACCAGGGGTGGGCACCCAGCAATTCTTC
CDR3 protein: CSAEPGVGTQQFF

J gene: TRBJ1-6
clone size: .
D gene: .
V gene: TRBV6-1
CDR3 DNA: TGTGCCAGCAGTGAAGGTTACTCCTATAATTCACCCCTCCACTTT
CDR3 protein: CASSEGYSYNSPLHF

J gene: TRBJ2-1
clone size: .
D gene: .
V gene: TRBV20-1
CDR3 DNA: TGCAGTGCTAGATTACCCTCGGGATCCTACAATGAGCAGTTCTTC
CDR3 protein: CSARLPSGSYNEQFF

J gene: TRBJ1-1
clone size: .
D gene: TRBD1
V gene: TRBV14
CDR3 DNA: TGTGCTTCAGGGGGCTTGAGGGACACTGAAGCTTTCTTT
CDR3 protein: CASGGLRDTEAFF

J gene: TRBJ2-3
clone size: .
D gene: TRBD2
V gene: TRBV7-2
CDR3 DNA: TGTGCCAGCAGCGAACTAGCGGGAGGGGGGGCAGATACGCAGTATTTT
CDR3 protein: CASSELAGGGADTQYF

J gene: TRBJ2-1
clone size: few
D gene: .
V gene: TRBV4-3
CDR3 DNA: TGCGCCAGCAGCCAAGAGCCCTCTACGGGAGCGGGTTACAATGAGCAGTTCTTC
CDR3 protein: CASSQEPSTGAGYNEQFF

J gene: TRBJ1-5
clone size: few
D gene: .
V gene: TRBV12-3/TRBV12-4
CDR3 DNA: TGTGCCAGCAGTTGGGCCGCCGGGCAGCCCCAGCATTTT
CDR3 protein: CASSWAAGQPQHF

J gene: TRBJ2-2
clone size: .
D gene: .
V gene: TRBV18
CDR3 DNA: TGTGCCAGCCGAGGGGACTTCGCGAACACCGGGGAGCTGTTTTTT
CDR3 protein: CASRGDFANTGELFF

J gene: TRBJ2-5
clone size: .
D gene: .
V gene: TRBV7-2
CDR3 DNA: TGTGCCAGCAGCCAACAGGGTACGAAGACCCAGTACTTC
CDR3 protein: CASSQQGTKTQYF

J gene: TRBJ1-6
clone size: once
D gene: .
V gene: TRBV6-5
CDR3 DNA: TGTGCCAGCAGGGACAGAGGATCCCTCCACTTT
CDR3 protein: CASRDRGSLHF

J gene: TRBJ2-6
clone size: few
D gene: .
V gene: TRBV5-1
CDR3 DNA: TGCGCCAGCAGCTTGAGTGGTTATCCCGGGGCCAACGTCCTGACTTTC
CDR3 protein: CASSLSGYPGANVLTF

J gene: TRBJ1-5
clone size: few
D gene: TRBD1
V gene: TRBV9
CDR3 DNA: TGTGCCAGCAGCGCATCGGGGACAGGCGGGCAGCCCCAGCATTTT
CDR3 protein: CASSASGTGGQPQHF

J gene: TRBJ2-7
clone size: few
D gene: TRBD1
V gene: TRBV20-1
CDR3 DNA: TGCAGTGCTAGGACAGGGTTCGAGCAGTACTTC
CDR3 protein: CSARTGFEQYF

J gene: TRBJ2-5
clone size: .
D gene: .
V gene: TRBV6-1
CDR3 DNA: TGTGCCAGCACCGCTAGGACGGTGCAAGAGACCCAGTACTTC
CDR3 protein: CASTARTVQETQYF

J gene: TRBJ1-1
clone size: .
D gene: .
V gene: TRBV20-1
CDR3 DNA: TGCAGTGCTAGAGGGGGGGAGGAGCCCCTCCCTGAAGCTTTCTTT
CDR3 protein: CSARGGEEPLPEAFF

J gene: TRBJ2-2
clone size: few
D gene: TRBD2
V gene: TRBV5-1
CDR3 DNA: TGCGCCAGCAGCTCCAATCCCGGGACTAGAAACCCCGGGGAGCTGTTTTTT
CDR3 protein: CASSSNPGTRNPGELFF

J gene: TRBJ2-2
clone size: few
D gene: .
V gene: TRBV2
CDR3 DNA: TGTGCCAGCAGTGAAGTGGCGGTCGGGGAGCTGTTTTTT
CDR3 protein: CASSEVAVGELFF

J gene: TRBJ2-2
clone size: few
D gene: TRBD2
V gene: TRBV20-1
CDR3 DNA: TGCAGTGCTAGAGCGCCGGGACTAGCGGGAGGGTCCGGGGAGCTGTTTTTT
CDR3 protein: CSARAPGLAGGSGELFF

J gene: TRBJ2-3
clone size: .
D gene: TRBD2
V gene: TRBV10-3
CDR3 DNA: TGTGCCATCAGCCGACTAGCGGGGTTCACAGATACGCAGTATTTT
CDR3 protein: CAISRLAGFTDTQYF

J gene: TRBJ2-5
clone size: few
D gene: .
V gene: TRBV5-1
CDR3 DNA: TGCGCCAGCAGCTTGGGACTCTTGGGCGAGACCCAGTACTTC
CDR3 protein: CASSLGLLGETQYF

J gene: TRBJ2-7
clone size: few
D gene: .
V gene: TRBV20-1
CDR3 DNA: TGCAGTGCTAAGACCTACGCCACCTACGAGCAGTACTTC
CDR3 protein: CSAKTYATYEQYF

J gene: TRBJ2-1
clone size: .
D gene: .
V gene: TRBV7-9
CDR3 DNA: TGTGCCAGCAGCTTAGCGGACGGCTACAATGAGCAGTTCTTC
CDR3 protein: CASSLADGYNEQFF